The T cell receptor beta chain under discussion was sequenced for a study of T cell clusters in autoimmune cytopenias. Study information: The median distinct TRB clonotype count was approximately 2,400 per sample, from a median roughly 50,000 reads.

The CDR3 has 16 residues. Some 39,000 genome equivalents of blood DNA were amplified for TRB. General observations from the study: Primary autoimmune cytopenia patients appeared to lack physiological T cell clusters present in healthy donors. TRB repertoire shifts in secondary cytopenia and chronic lymphocytic leukemia mostly reflected lymphoma, not autoimmunity. Exclusive TRB clusters were around 2.9-fold more numerous in healthy donors than in active autoimmune hepatitis.

As concerns this clonotype: What it binds is not known.

One tube held mixed TRB-A and TRB-B primer pools for touch-down PCR. TCRdb re-called the multiplex PCR reads, yielding one record per CDR3 amino acid sequence without DNA. The listing contains 950 to 1,500 distinct CDR3 sequences. The TCR comes from a human donor with an autoimmune cytopenia or autoimmune hepatitis (not recorded which). Sequencing used peripheral blood. This rearrangement joins TRBV12-3 or TRBV12-4 to TRBJ1-6; no DNA is available, so the TRBD1 call from TCRdb remains unchecked. The chain's CDR3 is CASSWGGQLQNSPLHF.